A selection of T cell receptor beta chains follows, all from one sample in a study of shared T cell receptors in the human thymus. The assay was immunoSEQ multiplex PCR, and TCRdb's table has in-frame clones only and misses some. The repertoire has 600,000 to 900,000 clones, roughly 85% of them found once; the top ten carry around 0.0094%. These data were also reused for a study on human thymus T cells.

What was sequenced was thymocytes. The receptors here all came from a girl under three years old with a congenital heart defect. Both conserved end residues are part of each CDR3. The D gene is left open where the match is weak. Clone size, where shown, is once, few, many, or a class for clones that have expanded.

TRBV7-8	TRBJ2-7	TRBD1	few	TGTGCCAGCAGCTTGCCGGGACAGCACTACGAGCAGTACTTC	CASSLPGQHYEQYF
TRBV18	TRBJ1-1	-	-	TGTGCCAGCTCACCCGACGGGATCCCTTATGAAGCTTTCTTT	CASSPDGIPYEAFF
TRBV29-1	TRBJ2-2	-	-	TGCAGCGCGGCCGGGACAACGAACACCGGGGAGCTGTTTTTT	CSAAGTTNTGELFF
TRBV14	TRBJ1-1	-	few	TGTGCCAGCAGCCTCGGGATTATGTCTGAAGCTTTCTTT	CASSLGIMSEAFF
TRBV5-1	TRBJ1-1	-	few	TGCGCCAGCAGCTTGATGGGGGCCAATGGCTCTGAAGCTTTCTTT	CASSLMGANGSEAFF
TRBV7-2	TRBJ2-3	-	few	TGTGCCAGGGGGGGGCGCGGAGCAGATACGCAGTATTTT	CARGGRGADTQYF
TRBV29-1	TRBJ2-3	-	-	TGCAGCGTTGCAGCTAGTTCTGGGACAGATACGCAGTATTTT	CSVAASSGTDTQYF
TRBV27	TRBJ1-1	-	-	TGTGCCAGCAGTCTCCCCCCGGACACACCGTCCTCCATGAACACTGAAGCTTTCTTT	CASSLPPDTPSSMNTEAFF
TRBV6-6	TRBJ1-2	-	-	TGTGCCAGCAGAACCACATCGAACTATGGCTACACCTTC	CASRTTSNYGYTF
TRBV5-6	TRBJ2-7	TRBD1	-	TGTGCCAGCAGCCTTACCGGACAGGGGGGTAGTTCCTACGAGCAGTACTTC	CASSLTGQGGSSYEQYF
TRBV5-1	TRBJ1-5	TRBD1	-	TGCGCCAGCAGCCTTAGTACAGGGGATCAGCCCCAGCATTTT	CASSLSTGDQPQHF
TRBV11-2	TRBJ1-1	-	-	TGTGCCAGCAGCTTCTCTAGATCCCCCGCGAACACTGAAGCTTTCTTT	CASSFSRSPANTEAFF
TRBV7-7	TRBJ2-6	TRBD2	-	TGTGCCAGCAGCTTAGACCCGGGACTAGCGGGCCCCTCTGGGGCCAACGTCCTGACTTTC	CASSLDPGLAGPSGANVLTF
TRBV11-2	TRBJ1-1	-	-	TGTGCCAGCAGCTACGACAAGACAGAGAACACTGAAGCTTTCTTT	CASSYDKTENTEAFF
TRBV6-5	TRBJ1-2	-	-	TGTGCCACATCTGGGGAGAACTATGGCTACACCTTC	CATSGENYGYTF
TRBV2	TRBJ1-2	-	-	TGTGCCAGCAGAGGGGACATTGACCATGGCTACACCTTC	CASRGDIDHGYTF
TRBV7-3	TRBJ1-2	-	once	TGTGCCAGCAGCCCAAGGGCGGGCACGGGCGATAACTATGGCTACACCTTC	CASSPRAGTGDNYGYTF
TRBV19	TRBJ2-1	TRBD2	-	TGTGCCAGTAGTATCTCGGGCGAAGCGGGGGGGCAAGTCTACAATGAGCAGTTCTTC	CASSISGEAGGQVYNEQFF
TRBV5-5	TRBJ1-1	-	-	TGTGCCAGCAGCTTGGCATCGGGGGAGAGGAGCACTGAAGCTTTCTTT	CASSLASGERSTEAFF
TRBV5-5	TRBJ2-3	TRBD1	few	TGTGCCAGCAGCTCTCAGACGTCGGACAGGGCGGGCACAGATACGCAGTATTTT	CASSSQTSDRAGTDTQYF
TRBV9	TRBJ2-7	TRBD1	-	TGTGCCAGCAGCGTAGCGCCGACAGGGCGATACGAGCAGTACTTC	CASSVAPTGRYEQYF
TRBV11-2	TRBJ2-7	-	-	TGTGCCAGCAACCTAGGTTACTCCTCCTACGAGCAGTACTTC	CASNLGYSSYEQYF
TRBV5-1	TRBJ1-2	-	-	TGCGCCAGCAGCTTGTGGGACTCGGGGGGTCCGCCGGTGACCTCGGGCTACACCTTC	CASSLWDSGGPPVTSGYTF
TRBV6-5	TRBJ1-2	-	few	TGTGCCAGCAGTTACAACAGGGATCACTACTATGGCTACACCTTC	CASSYNRDHYYGYTF
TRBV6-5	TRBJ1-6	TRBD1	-	TGTGCCAGCAGTTTCCACAGGGGGGAGGATTCACCCCTCCACTTT	CASSFHRGEDSPLHF
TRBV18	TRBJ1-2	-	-	TGTGCCAGCTCACCCCAAAGCCTTAACTATGGCTACACCTTC	CASSPQSLNYGYTF
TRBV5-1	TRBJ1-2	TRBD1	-	TGCGCCAGCAGCCCCGACAGGGTAGATGGCTACACCTTC	CASSPDRVDGYTF
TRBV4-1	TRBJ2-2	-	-	TGCGCCAGCAGCCAAGGGGGACTGAGGACCGGGGAGCTGTTTTTT	CASSQGGLRTGELFF